Below are 26 T cell receptor beta chains sequenced from a single sample in a study of T cell responses to AZD1222 COVID-19 vaccine. The table came from immunoSEQ multiplex PCR; TCRdb's copy has only in-frame clones and leaves some out. The table records approximately 110,000 clones, 87% of them present only once. This specimen was peripheral blood, taken on day 0 of AZD1222 vaccination. Receptor source: an adult in good health.

The chain combines TRBV28 with TRBJ2-7; 7 nucleotides line up with TRBD1. CDR3 length equals 14 residues. V gave up 6 bases and J gave up 6 bases; unmatched junction bases: 11. Germline V gives CDR1 MDHEN, CDR2 SYDVKM. CDR3 coding DNA: TGTGCCAGCAGGACGCCAACAGGGGCGCGCGAGCAGTACTTC. This sequence encodes CASRTPTGAREQYF.

The rearrangement uses TRBV7-2 and TRBJ2-1; a possible D gene is TRBD1 (6 bases). V lost 3 bases and J lost 0, with 9 bases in between. Germline V lookup: CDR1 SGHTA, CDR2 FQGNSA. CDR3 length: 15 residues. Here the CDR3 reads CASSFRGGSYNEQFF. The CDR3 nucleotides read TGTGCCAGCAGCTTTCGAGGGGGCTCCTACAATGAGCAGTTCTTC.

The V and J genes are TRBV25-1 and TRBJ2-1; no reliable D call. Germline loops: CDR1 MGHDK, CDR2 SYGVNS. The V end was cut by 4 bases, the J end by 12 bases, with 25 bases between. This CDR3 is built from 16 residues. As DNA, the CDR3 is TGTGCCAGCAGTGGAACACGTACACCACGTTTATGGGCGCAGTTCTTC. Encoded protein: CASSGTRTPRLWAQFF.

The chain links TRBV2 to TRBJ1-1; 8 nucleotides agree with TRBD1. The CDR3 loop spans 14 amino acids. V lost 9 bases, J lost 1 base, and 7 bases stayed unmatched. Germline CDR1 and CDR2: SNHLY and FYNNEI. This chain's CDR3 is CARKKDRANTEAFF. DNA of the CDR3: TGTGCCAGAAAGAAGGACAGGGCGAACACTGAAGCTTTCTTT.

The V and J genes are TRBV5-6 and TRBJ2-7; D is undetermined. V dropped 0 bases and J dropped 2 bases, with 9 bases sitting between them. The CDR3 has 14 residues. Germline-derived CDR1 and CDR2 are SGHDT and YYEEEE. CDR3 loop: CASSLAAVTYEQYF. The CDR3 coding sequence is TGTGCCAGCAGCTTGGCCGCAGTCACCTACGAGCAGTACTTC.

This chain joins TRBV4-2 and TRBJ2-1, with TRBD2 identical over 16 bases. The CDR3 has 16 residues. With V trimmed by 4 bases and J by 13 bases, 10 bases remained unmatched. Germline V gene sequence: CDR1 LGHNA, CDR2 YNFKEQ. CDR3 sequence (DNA): TGTGCCAGCAGCCCCCACACCGGGACTAGCGGGGGGGAACAGTTCTTC. This translates into CASSPHTGTSGGEQFF.

There are a few counts of this clone. This chain uses TRBV4-2 with TRBJ2-6; D perhaps matches TRBD2 (5 bases). Looked up from germline, CDR1 is LGHNA and CDR2 is YNFKEQ. V was clipped by 3 bases and J by 3 bases, with 9 bases between them. The CDR3 totals 15 residues. The CDR3 protein is CASSQRGNGANVLTF. The CDR3 nucleotides are TGTGCCAGCAGCCAGAGAGGGAATGGGGCCAACGTCCTGACTTTC.

This chain uses TRBV20-1 with TRBJ2-2; 13 nucleotides line up with TRBD2. The CDR3 is 16 residues long. CDR1 is DFQATT, CDR2 SNEGSKA, per germline (reference sequence). V shed 3 bases and J 3 bases; nucleotides not matched to a gene: 4. This chain's CDR3 is CSASSLAGGDTGELFF. The CDR3 DNA follows: TGCAGTGCTAGTTCACTAGCGGGGGGGGACACCGGGGAGCTGTTTTTT.

This clone appeared a single time. The rearrangement uses TRBV5-4 and TRBJ2-1; no clear D. Germline V gene data show CDR1 as SGHNT and CDR2 as YYREEE (reference sequence). The CDR3 spans 15 residues. V dropped 7 bases and J dropped 0 bases, with 14 bases sitting between them. The CDR3 DNA is TGTGCCAGCGCCTCTTCGACGAGCTCCTACAATGAGCAGTTCTTC. Protein: CASASSTSSYNEQFF.

This chain joins TRBV29-1 and TRBJ1-5, with a possible D match to TRBD1 (5 bases). Per the germline V gene, CDR1 is SQVTM and CDR2 is ANQGSEA. The germline V and J ends were trimmed by 2 bases and 5 bases, with 10 bases remaining between them. The CDR3 length is 13 residues. CDR3 sequence (DNA): TGCAGCGTTGAACAGGGCAGTGATCAGCCCCAGCATTTT. Translating it yields CSVEQGSDQPQHF.

This clone was counted a single time. The CDR3 nucleotides read TGTGCCAGCAGCTTAACGTCACCCGGAGGCTACGAGCAGTACTTC. This translates into CASSLTSPGGYEQYF. The gene calls are TRBV11-3 and TRBJ2-7; D is possibly TRBD2 (5 bases). Trimming pared 2 bases from V and 3 bases from J, leaving 14 bases between. CDR3 length: 15 amino acids. The germline CDR1 and CDR2 sequences are SGHNT and YENEEA.

This clone has just a few counts. The rearrangement uses TRBV7-2 and TRBJ2-5; perhaps TRBD2 as D (6 bases). CDR3 length: 16 residues. The V gene's germline CDR1 is SGHTA and CDR2 FQGNSA. Trimming removed 4 bases from V and 5 bases from J, with 20 bases in between. Written as DNA, the CDR3 is TGTGCCAGCAGCTCCCCACCCGCGGGGTTGAGGGAGACCCAGTACTTC. It yields the protein CASSSPPAGLRETQYF.

The chain links TRBV5-1 to TRBJ2-2; 11 bases line up with TRBD2. The junction had 4 bases not matched to a gene; V was cut back by 0 bases and J by 0 bases. Germline V gene data show CDR1 as SGHRS and CDR2 as YFSETQ. The CDR3 spans 18 residues. The CDR3 is CASSLGLAGGANTGELFF. CDR3 bases: TGCGCCAGCAGCTTGGGGCTAGCGGGGGGTGCGAACACCGGGGAGCTGTTTTTT.

The chain uses TRBV18 and TRBJ1-5; TRBD1 matches 7 bases. This CDR3 has 15 residues. Germline V gene lookup returns CDR1 KGHSH and CDR2 LQKENI. V was pared by 2 bases and J by 1 base, with 2 bases of the junction left unmatched. The CDR3 spells CASSPAGGSNQPQHF. The CDR3 DNA follows: TGTGCCAGCTCACCAGCAGGGGGAAGCAATCAGCCCCAGCATTTT.

The CDR3 coding sequence is TGCAGCGTTGCCCAGGGCACAGATACGCAGTATTTT. Its protein is CSVAQGTDTQYF. This chain joins TRBV29-1 and TRBJ2-3; D unresolved. CDR1 SQVTM and CDR2 ANQGSEA come from the germline V gene. The CDR3 has 12 residues. V dropped 4 bases and J dropped 1 base, with 6 bases sitting between them.

The rearrangement links TRBV7-2 to TRBJ2-5, with TRBD2 matching over 13 bases. CDR3 length equals 16 residues. Germline V gene lookup returns CDR1 SGHTA and CDR2 FQGNSA. The V segment lost 2 bases and the J segment 4 bases; nucleotides outside the gene matches: 4. CDR3 bases: TGTGCCAGCAGCTTAACTAGCGGGAGGGCCGCAGAGACCCAGTACTTC. Translation gives CASSLTSGRAAETQYF. The full variable domain, completed using reference TRBV7-2 and TRBJ2-5, is GAGVSQSPSNKVTEKGKDVELRCDPISGHTALYWYRQSLGQGLEFLIYFQGNSAPDKSGLPSDRFSAERTGGSVSTLTIQRTQQEDSAVYLCASSLTSGRAAETQYFGPGTRLLVL.

The V gene is TRBV18, the J gene TRBJ1-1, with TRBD1 matching 9 bases. The CDR3 consists of 15 residues. J was trimmed by 0 bases and V by 2 bases; bases with no gene match: 1. Germline V gene lookup returns CDR1 KGHSH and CDR2 LQKENI. The CDR3 DNA follows: TGTGCCAGCTCACCAACAGGGGGCATGAACACTGAAGCTTTCTTT. Translating it yields CASSPTGGMNTEAFF.

The genes are TRBV27 and TRBJ1-2; 7 bases agree with TRBD1. This CDR3 has 15 residues. Germline CDR1 MNHEY, CDR2 SMNVEV (reference sequence). The ends lost 5 bases at V and 7 bases at J; junction bases unmatched: 13. The CDR3 region is CASSPLDRDLAGYTF. CDR3 nucleotides: TGTGCCAGCAGTCCACTCGACAGGGACCTTGCTGGCTACACCTTC.

The chain combines TRBV11-3 with TRBJ2-7; no reliable D call. Per the germline V gene, CDR1 is SGHNT and CDR2 is YENEEA. Between the trimmed V and J ends, which lost 5 bases and 1 base, there was a span of 12 bases. The CDR3 runs 14 residues. This CDR3 is CASSQGRSSYEQYF. CDR3 sequence (DNA): TGTGCCAGCAGCCAAGGTCGATCTTCCTACGAGCAGTACTTC.

This rearrangement joins TRBV3-1 (or the pseudogene TRBV3-2) to TRBJ2-3; 13 bases are shared with TRBD2. CDR3 size: 20 residues. V dropped 2 bases and J dropped 0; count of bases not matched to a gene: 11. Germline V CDR1 and CDR2: LGHDT, YNNKEL (reference sequence). CDR3 sequence: CASSQPGTSGVRASTDTQYF. In nucleotides, the CDR3 is TGTGCCAGCAGCCAACCCGGGACTAGCGGGGTCAGGGCTAGCACAGATACGCAGTATTTT.

The rearrangement uses TRBV11-3 and TRBJ1-1; D is uncertain. Germline V lookup: CDR1 SGHNT, CDR2 YENEEA. CDR3 length: 13 amino acids. Trimming left V 4 bases short and J 6 bases short, with 12 bases between. The CDR3 spells CASSSRGGSEAFF. The CDR3 DNA sequence: TGTGCCAGCAGCTCCCGGGGTGGCTCTGAAGCTTTCTTT.

The rearrangement links TRBV7-9 to TRBJ2-3; D remains ambiguous. Germline CDR1 and CDR2: SEHNR and FQNEAQ (reference sequence). The CDR3 consists of 14 residues. V lost 5 bases, J lost 2 bases, and 11 bases lay in between. The CDR3 region has the DNA TGTGCCAGCAGCCTTATTGGCCTCACAGATACGCAGTATTTT. It encodes CASSLIGLTDTQYF.

This clone was seen more than once but under ten times. The chain carries TRBV12-3 or TRBV12-4 and TRBJ1-2, with D tentatively TRBD1 (6 bases). The CDR3 runs to 12 residues. Trimming pared 6 bases from V and 1 base from J, leaving 6 bases between. CDR3 sequence (DNA): TGTGCCAGCAGACAGGGTAACTATGGCTACACCTTC. This sequence encodes CASRQGNYGYTF.

The V call is TRBV9, the J call TRBJ2-6; tentative D call: TRBD2 (5 bases). This CDR3 has 15 residues. Germline V CDR1 and CDR2: SGDLS, YYNGEE. Trimming removed 4 bases at V and 4 bases at J, with 12 bases between. The CDR3 nucleotides read TGTGCCAGCAGCTTAGGAGGTCGAGGGGCCAACGTCCTGACTTTC. Protein product: CASSLGGRGANVLTF.

The V and J genes are TRBV2 and TRBJ1-2; D is ambiguous. This CDR3 comprises 16 residues. The germline CDR1 and CDR2 sequences are SNHLY and FYNNEI. The V gene lost 0 bases and the J gene lost 3 bases, with 14 bases spanning the gap. Here the CDR3 DNA reads TGTGCCAGCAGTGAAGCGCGGTTGGGTCGGGACTATGGCTACACCTTC. Translation gives CASSEARLGRDYGYTF.

This clone was seen a handful of times. The V call is TRBV27, the J call TRBJ2-6; 8 bases are a match to TRBD1. Trimming removed 9 bases from V and 0 bases from J; junction bases left unmatched: 10. Per the germline V gene, CDR1 is MNHEY and CDR2 is SMNVEV (reference sequence). This CDR3 has 17 amino acids. This CDR3 reads CASSGGTGSSGANVLTF. For the CDR3, the DNA is TGTGCCAGTAGCGGTGGGACAGGATCCTCTGGGGCCAACGTCCTGACTTTC.